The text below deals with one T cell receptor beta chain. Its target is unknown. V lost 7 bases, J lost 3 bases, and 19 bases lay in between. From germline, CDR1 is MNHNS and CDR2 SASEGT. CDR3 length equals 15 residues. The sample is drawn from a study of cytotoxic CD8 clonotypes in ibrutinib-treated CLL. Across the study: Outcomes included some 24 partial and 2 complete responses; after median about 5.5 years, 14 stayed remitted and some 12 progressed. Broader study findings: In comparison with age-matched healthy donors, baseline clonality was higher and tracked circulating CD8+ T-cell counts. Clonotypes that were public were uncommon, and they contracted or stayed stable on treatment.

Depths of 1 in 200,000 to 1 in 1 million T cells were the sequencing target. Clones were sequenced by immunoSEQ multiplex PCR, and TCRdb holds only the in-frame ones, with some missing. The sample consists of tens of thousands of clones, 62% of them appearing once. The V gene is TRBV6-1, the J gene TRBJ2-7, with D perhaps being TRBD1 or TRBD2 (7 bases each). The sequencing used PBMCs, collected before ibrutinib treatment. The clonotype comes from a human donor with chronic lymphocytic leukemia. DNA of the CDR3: TGTGCCAGCACCGAACACACAGGGGACTACTACGAGCAGTACTTC. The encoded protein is CASTEHTGDYYEQYF.